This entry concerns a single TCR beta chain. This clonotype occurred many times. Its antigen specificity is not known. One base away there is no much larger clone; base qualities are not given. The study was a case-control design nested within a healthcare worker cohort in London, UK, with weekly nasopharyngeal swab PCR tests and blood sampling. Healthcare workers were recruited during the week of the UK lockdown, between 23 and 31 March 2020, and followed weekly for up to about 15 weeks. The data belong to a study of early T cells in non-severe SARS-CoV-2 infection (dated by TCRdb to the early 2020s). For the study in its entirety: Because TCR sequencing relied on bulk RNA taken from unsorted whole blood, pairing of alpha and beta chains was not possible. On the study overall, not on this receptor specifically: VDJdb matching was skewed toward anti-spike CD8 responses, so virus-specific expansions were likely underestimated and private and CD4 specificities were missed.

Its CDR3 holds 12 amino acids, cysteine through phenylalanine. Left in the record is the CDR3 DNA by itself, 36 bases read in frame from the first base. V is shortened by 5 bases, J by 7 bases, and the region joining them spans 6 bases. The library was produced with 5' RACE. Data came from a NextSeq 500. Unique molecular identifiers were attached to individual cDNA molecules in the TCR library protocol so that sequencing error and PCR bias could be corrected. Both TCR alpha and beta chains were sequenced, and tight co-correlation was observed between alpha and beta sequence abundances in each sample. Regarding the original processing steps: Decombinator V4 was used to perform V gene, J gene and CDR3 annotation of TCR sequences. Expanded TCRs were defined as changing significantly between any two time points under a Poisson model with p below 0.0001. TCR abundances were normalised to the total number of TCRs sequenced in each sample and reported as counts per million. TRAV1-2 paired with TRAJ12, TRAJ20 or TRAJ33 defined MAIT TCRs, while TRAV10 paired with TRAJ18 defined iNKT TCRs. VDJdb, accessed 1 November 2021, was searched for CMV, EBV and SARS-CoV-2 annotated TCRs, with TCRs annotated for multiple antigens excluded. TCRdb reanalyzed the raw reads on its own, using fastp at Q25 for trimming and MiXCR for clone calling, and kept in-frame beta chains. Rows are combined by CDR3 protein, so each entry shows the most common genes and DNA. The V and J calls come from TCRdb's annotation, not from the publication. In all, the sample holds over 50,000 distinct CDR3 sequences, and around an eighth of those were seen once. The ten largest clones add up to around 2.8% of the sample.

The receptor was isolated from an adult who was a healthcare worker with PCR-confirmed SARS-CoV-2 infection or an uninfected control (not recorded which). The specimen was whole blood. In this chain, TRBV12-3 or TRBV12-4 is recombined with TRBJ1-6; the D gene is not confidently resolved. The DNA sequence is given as TGTGCCAGCAGTGCGCGGAATTCACCCCTCCACTTT. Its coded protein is CASSARNSPLHF.